This T cell receptor beta chain derives from a study of blood T cell repertoires in COVID-19. In the study overall: Collection of acute and convalescent COVID-19 samples took place in the United States, Italy and Spain. Sample material is recorded as cDNA or gDNA derived from T cells, B-cell-depleted T cells, or PBMCs.

This CDR3 is 13 amino acids long. Trimming shortened V by 7 bases and J by 4 bases, and 11 bases separated the two germline ends. Germline CDR1 reads MNHEY; CDR2 reads SMNVEV (reference sequence). All recovered Cohort 3 donors got two negative PCRs, got clearance, or saw symptom resolution. Original analysis: Scientists estimated how many nucleated cells there were by amplifying reference gene primers. The assay was immunoSEQ multiplex PCR, and TCRdb's table has in-frame clones only and misses some. That table supplies the V and J calls and clone size; D and trimming were determined from the DNA. Of 100,000 to 150,000 clones detected, around nine tenths appear once; the ten largest clones hold 2.3%.

The receptor was derived from a woman between 50 and 59 years old who had recovered from COVID-19. The chain is built from TRBV27 and TRBJ1-5, with D perhaps matching TRBD1 (5 bases). Specimen: PBMCs or T cells enriched from blood (not recorded which). The CDR3 protein is CASTPGWNQPQHF. The CDR3 DNA reads TGTGCCAGCACCCCAGGGTGGAATCAGCCCCAGCATTTT.